These T cell receptor beta chains were read from a single sample in a study of T-cell memory formation after mild COVID-19. TCRdb re-derived calls from the 5' RACE reads in MiXCR, one entry per CDR3 protein. The sample holds under 200,000 distinct CDR3 sequences, 11% seen once. The source material was PBMCs or a T cell subset sorted from them (not recorded which). The source is a man between 18 and 35 years old who had mild COVID-19 (a few samples of this study predate the infection). Cell type and time point are not known. Each CDR3 is given with its conserved first and last residue.

>TRBV5-6|14|TRBJ2-1
CASSLRGPYNEQFF
>TRBV7-2|15|TRBJ2-3
CASSSQTGGTDTQYF
>TRBV15|13|TRBJ2-3
CATMGQLTDTQYF
>TRBV27|13|TRBJ2-5
CASSEDRIETQYF
>TRBV6-1|17|TRBJ2-7
CASRTGLAGVGLYEQYF
>TRBV7-8|16|TRBJ1-5
CASSSHDSGGNQPQHF
>TRBV7-9|10|TRBJ2-5
CASSLETQYF
>TRBV6-1|14|TRBJ1-6
CASSELGLDSPLHF
>TRBV5-1|13|TRBJ2-5
CASSWDTQETQYF
>TRBV6-2/TRBV6-3|18|TRBJ2-1
CASSYSSQGGSSYNEQFF
>TRBV4-3|14|TRBJ2-3
CASSPEGQTDTQYF
>TRBV4-3|14|TRBJ2-3
CASSQADHTDTQYF
>TRBV20-1|12|TRBJ2-7
CSASGDPFGQYF
>TRBV20-1|11|TRBJ1-2
CSVPTEYGYTF
>TRBV7-7|15|TRBJ2-1
CASSLNRDSYNEQFF
>TRBV19|16|TRBJ2-2
CASTPLPGRYTGELFF
>TRBV7-2|15|TRBJ1-3
CASSLSWGPGNTIYF
>TRBV6-2/TRBV6-3|16|TRBJ1-2
CASSHPADRFDYGYTF
>TRBV10-3|13|TRBJ2-5
CAIRGTSGETQYF
>TRBV6-6|16|TRBJ1-6
CASSSHRVSTFTSLHF
>TRBV10-3|16|TRBJ2-7
CAISEPGLGGGYEQYF
>TRBV27|13|TRBJ1-2
CASSFNSAYGYTF
>TRBV24-1|15|TRBJ2-2
CATSDSVQGTGELFF
>TRBV12-3/TRBV12-4|13|TRBJ2-7
CASSSGSSYEQYF
>TRBV5-1|14|TRBJ2-6
CASSWGSGANVLTF
>TRBV29-1|11|TRBJ1-2
CSVERANGYTF
>TRBV7-7|16|TRBJ2-3
CASSQGLAGDGDTQYF
>TRBV20-1|14|TRBJ1-2
CSARGSGTDYGYTF
>TRBV20-1|14|TRBJ2-3
CSASSGTRSDTQYF
>TRBV24-1|15|TRBJ2-2
CATSDPGQGPEELFF
>TRBV12-3/TRBV12-4|15|TRBJ1-3
CASSFRLSRGNTIYF
>TRBV5-1|15|TRBJ2-6
CASSLAIAGANVLTF
>TRBV5-1|14|TRBJ2-2
CASAGTSNTGELFF
>TRBV12-3/TRBV12-4|14|TRBJ2-1
CASSLGQGNNEQFF
>TRBV7-9|16|TRBJ2-2
CASKRLLGTVPGELFF
>TRBV7-2|15|TRBJ2-1
CASSPTRAQSNEQFF
>TRBV29-1|17|TRBJ2-2
CSVEDWGSEDSTGELFF
>TRBV7-9|14|TRBJ1-6
CASSNDRWDSPLHF
>TRBV7-2|13|TRBJ2-6
CASSPRGANVLTF
>TRBV25-1|14|TRBJ2-4
CASSEPGRQNIQYF
>TRBV10-3|13|TRBJ1-6
CAIQGSYNSPLHF
>TRBV18|15|TRBJ2-5
CASSPTAGYQETQYF
>TRBV28|16|TRBJ2-1
CASRTLLAGAYNEQFF
>TRBV30|13|TRBJ1-2
CAWRGIGNYGYTF
>TRBV6-5|14|TRBJ2-3
CASSPQGTTDTQYF
>TRBV11-1|14|TRBJ2-1
CASSQRASYNEQFF
>TRBV4-3|17|TRBJ1-6
CASSQVGGPTGGSPLHF
>TRBV7-6|16|TRBJ2-3
CASSLGASTMTDTQYF
>TRBV7-2|13|TRBJ2-3
CASSPDQIDTQYF
>TRBV11-2|16|TRBJ1-6
CASSPQALRVTEALHF
>TRBV5-4|14|TRBJ1-4
CASSRRDFNEKLFF